This entry describes one T cell receptor (beta chain). This specimen comes from a study of blood T cell repertoires in COVID-19. With 4 bases removed from V and 0 bases from J, the gap between germline ends came to 10 bases. This CDR3 region has 15 residues. Germline CDR1 reads SGHRS; CDR2 reads YFSETQ. Method: immunoSEQ multiplex PCR; TCRdb's copy keeps in-frame clones and lacks some. This sample yields about 300,000 clones, of which roughly nine tenths are seen a single time; 1.8% belongs to the top ten. This chain links TRBV5-1 with TRBJ2-2, with D possibly TRBD2 on 5 matching bases. The origin of this receptor is a woman aged 30 to 39 with COVID-19, enrolled during active disease. The sequenced sample consisted of peripheral blood. The CDR3 loop reads CASSPPGTNTGELFF. In DNA form, the CDR3 reads TGCGCCAGCAGCCCCCCGGGGACGAACACCGGGGAGCTGTTTTTT.